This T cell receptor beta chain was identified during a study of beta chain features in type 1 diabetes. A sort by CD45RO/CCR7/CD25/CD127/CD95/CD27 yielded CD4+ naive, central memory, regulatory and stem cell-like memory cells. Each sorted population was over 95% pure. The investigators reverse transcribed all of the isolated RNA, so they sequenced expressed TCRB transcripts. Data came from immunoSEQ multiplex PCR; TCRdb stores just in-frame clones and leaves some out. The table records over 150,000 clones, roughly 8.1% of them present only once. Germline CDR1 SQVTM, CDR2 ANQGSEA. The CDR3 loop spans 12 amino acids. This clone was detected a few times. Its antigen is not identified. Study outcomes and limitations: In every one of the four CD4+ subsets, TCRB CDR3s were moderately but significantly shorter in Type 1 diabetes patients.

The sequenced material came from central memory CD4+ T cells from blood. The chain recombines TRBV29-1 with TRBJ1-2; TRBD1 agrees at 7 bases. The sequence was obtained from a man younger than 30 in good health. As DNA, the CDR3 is TGCAGGGCTGGGACAGACGGCTATGGCTACACCTTC. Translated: CRAGTDGYGYTF.